Below are 13 T cell receptor beta chains sequenced from a single sample in a study of beta chain features in type 1 diabetes. General study points: All four CD4+ subsets from Type 1 diabetes patients carried moderately but significantly shorter TCRB CDR3s.

These receptors' targets are unknown. Every bit of the isolated RNA underwent reverse transcription, so sequencing read expressed TCRB transcripts. Produced via immunoSEQ multiplex PCR; TCRdb's table is partial and in-frame only. Of a few hundred thousand clones listed, roughly 24% are singletons. Source material: naive CD4+ T cells from blood. The source of these receptors is a woman between 25 and 40 years old with type 1 diabetes.

The chain is built from TRBV27 and TRBJ2-7, with TRBD1 matching 8 bases. The CDR3 consists of 15 residues. V gave up 5 bases and J gave up 0 bases; unmatched junction bases: 6. Germline V gene sequence: CDR1 MNHEY, CDR2 SMNVEV (reference sequence). This chain's CDR3 is CASSLDRAYSYEQYF. The CDR3 nucleotides are TGTGCCAGCAGTCTGGACAGGGCCTACTCCTACGAGCAGTACTTC.

J is TRBJ1-5 and V is TRBV30, with 11 bases that match TRBD1. This CDR3 spans 17 amino acids. The germline CDR1 and CDR2 sequences are GTSNPN and SVGIG (reference sequence). V dropped 1 base and J dropped 0; count of bases not matched to a gene: 5. The CDR3 spells CAWSGDRGTNSNQPQHF. The CDR3 DNA reads as TGTGCCTGGAGTGGGGACAGGGGGACTAATAGCAATCAGCCCCAGCATTTT.

V gene TRBV7-3 combines with J gene TRBJ2-3, with 8 bases aligning to TRBD1. This CDR3 spans 13 amino acids. The V segment lost 4 bases and the J segment 3 bases; nucleotides outside the gene matches: 0. The germline gives CDR1 SGHTA, CDR2 FQGTGA. The CDR3 bases are TGTGCCAGCAGCTGGACAGGGACAGATACGCAGTATTTT. It codes for CASSWTGTDTQYF.

The CDR3 DNA reads as TGTGCCTGGAGTCGACAGGTTTTTAGTCAGCCCCAGCATTTT. Amino acid sequence: CAWSRQVFSQPQHF. This chain links TRBV30 with TRBJ1-5; a possible D gene is TRBD1 (6 bases). Trimming stripped 2 bases from V and 6 bases from J, with 14 bases between. CDR1 and CDR2 from the germline V gene are GTSNPN and SVGIG (reference sequence). The CDR3 has 14 amino acids.

A few counts support this clone. The V and J genes are TRBV28 and TRBJ2-1; 9 nucleotides line up with TRBD1. The CDR3 extends over 16 amino acids. Trimming took 4 bases from V and 1 from J; bases not matched to a gene: 5. Germline V lookup: CDR1 MDHEN, CDR2 SYDVKM. This CDR3 reads CASSSQGAKSYNEQFF. CDR3 bases: TGTGCCAGCAGTTCACAGGGGGCTAAGTCCTACAATGAGCAGTTCTTC.

This clone was seen a handful of times. The V call is TRBV29-1, the J call TRBJ2-2; D unclear. The germline V and J ends were trimmed by 6 bases and 3 bases, with 14 bases remaining between them. The CDR3 has 14 residues. The germline V gene has CDR1 SQVTM and CDR2 ANQGSEA. CDR3 sequence reads: CSVGRQTHTGELFF. CDR3 nucleotide sequence: TGCAGCGTGGGTCGGCAGACTCACACCGGGGAGCTGTTTTTT.

This clone was seen only a few times. The rearrangement joins TRBV30 to TRBJ1-1; D is perhaps TRBD1 (5 bases). Germline CDR1 and CDR2: GTSNPN and SVGIG (reference sequence). Trimming shortened V by 3 bases and J by 5 bases, and 13 bases separated the two germline ends. This CDR3 has 13 residues. CDR3 nucleotides: TGTGCCTGGAGGGGGAGGGGAGGAACTGAAGCTTTCTTT. Residues: CAWRGRGGTEAFF.

This clone was detected only a few times. The rearrangement joins TRBV7-9 to TRBJ2-7; TRBD2 might be the D (6 bases). The germline V gene has CDR1 SEHNR and CDR2 FQNEAQ (reference sequence). The CDR3 is 14 residues long. The V end lost 1 base, the J end lost 6 bases, and 13 bases lay between the germline ends. The CDR3 sequence: CASSLERAWSEQYF. CDR3 in DNA: TGTGCCAGCAGCTTAGAGCGGGCTTGGTCCGAGCAGTACTTC.

This clone was detected only a few times. The chain employs TRBV25-1 and TRBJ1-2, with D possibly matching TRBD1 (6 bases). This CDR3 is 11 amino acids long. Per germline, CDR1 MGHDK and CDR2 SYGVNS. Written as DNA, the CDR3 is TGTGGTACAGGGTTGGACTATGGCTACACCTTC. It yields the protein CGTGLDYGYTF.

The J gene is TRBJ2-1, the V gene TRBV25-1; D possibly corresponds to TRBD2 (8 bases). Germline-derived CDR1 and CDR2 are MGHDK and SYGVNS. Trimming removed 7 bases from V and 4 bases from J, with 17 bases in between. The CDR3 spans 15 residues. This chain's CDR3 is CASMGQREKYNEQFF. The DNA for the CDR3 is TGTGCCAGCATGGGACAGCGGGAGAAGTACAATGAGCAGTTCTTC.

This sequence joins TRBV29-1 and TRBJ2-3; D unresolved. Trimming pared 1 base from V and 0 bases from J, leaving 11 bases between. The length of the CDR3 is 15 residues. Germline CDR1 and CDR2: SQVTM and ANQGSEA. CDR3 amino acids: CSVEGYIPSTDTQYF. The DNA for the CDR3 is TGCAGCGTTGAAGGTTACATCCCGAGCACAGATACGCAGTATTTT.

The J gene is TRBJ2-1, the V gene TRBV6-5, with D possibly being TRBD2 (5 bases). Germline assignment: CDR1 MNHEY and CDR2 SVGAGI. Trimming took off 2 bases at V and 10 bases at J, with 12 bases between the two ends. This CDR3 is 13 amino acids long. Here the CDR3 DNA reads TGTGCCAGCAGTTACCCTCGACGGGGAGAGCAGTTCTTC. It specifies CASSYPRRGEQFF.

A few counts support this clone. This chain joins TRBV30 and TRBJ1-2; D might be TRBD1 (5 bases). The CDR3 spans 13 residues. The V gene lost 0 bases and the J gene lost 5 bases, with 10 bases spanning the gap. Germline V gene data show CDR1 as GTSNPN and CDR2 as SVGIG (reference sequence). CDR3 sequence (DNA): TGTGCCTGGAGTGTACAAGGGGCTTATGGCTACACCTTC. This encodes CAWSVQGAYGYTF.